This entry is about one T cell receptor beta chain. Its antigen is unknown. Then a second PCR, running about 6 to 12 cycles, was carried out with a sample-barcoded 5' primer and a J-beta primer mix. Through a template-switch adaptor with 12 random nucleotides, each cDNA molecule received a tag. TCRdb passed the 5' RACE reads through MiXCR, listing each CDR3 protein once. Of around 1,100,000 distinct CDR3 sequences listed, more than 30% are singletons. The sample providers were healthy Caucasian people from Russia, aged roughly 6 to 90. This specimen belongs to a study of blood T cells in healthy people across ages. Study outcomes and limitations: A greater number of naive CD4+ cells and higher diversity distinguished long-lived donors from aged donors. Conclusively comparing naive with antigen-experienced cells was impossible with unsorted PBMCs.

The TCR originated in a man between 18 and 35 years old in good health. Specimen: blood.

The CDR3 DNA reads as TGTGCCAGCAGCGATCAAAAAAAGACATCTCATTCCTTGGCTGAAGCTTTCTTT. This sequence encodes CASSDQKKTSHSLAEAFF. This chain links TRBV7-9 with TRBJ1-1; D not resolved. This CDR3 is built from 18 residues. Germline CDR1 reads SEHNR; CDR2 reads FQNEAQ (reference sequence). The V and J ends lost 5 bases and 6 bases respectively, with 28 bases between them.